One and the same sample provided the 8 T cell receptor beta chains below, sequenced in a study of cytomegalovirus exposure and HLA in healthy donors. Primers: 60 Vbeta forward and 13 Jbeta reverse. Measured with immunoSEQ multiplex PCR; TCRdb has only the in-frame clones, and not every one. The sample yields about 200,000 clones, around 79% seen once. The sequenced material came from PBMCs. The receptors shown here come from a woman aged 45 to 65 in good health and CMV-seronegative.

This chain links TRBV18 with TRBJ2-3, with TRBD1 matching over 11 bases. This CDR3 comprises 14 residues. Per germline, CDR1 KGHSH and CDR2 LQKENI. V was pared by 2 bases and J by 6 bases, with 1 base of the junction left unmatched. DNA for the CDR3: TGTGCCAGCTCACCAGGACAGGGGGCGGATACGCAGTATTTT. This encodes CASSPGQGADTQYF.

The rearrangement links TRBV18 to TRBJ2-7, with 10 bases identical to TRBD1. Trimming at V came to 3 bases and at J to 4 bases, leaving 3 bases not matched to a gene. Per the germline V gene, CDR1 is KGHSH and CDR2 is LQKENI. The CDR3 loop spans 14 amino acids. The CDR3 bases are TGTGCCAGCTCACCGACGGACAGGGGGTACGAGCAGTACTTC. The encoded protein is CASSPTDRGYEQYF.

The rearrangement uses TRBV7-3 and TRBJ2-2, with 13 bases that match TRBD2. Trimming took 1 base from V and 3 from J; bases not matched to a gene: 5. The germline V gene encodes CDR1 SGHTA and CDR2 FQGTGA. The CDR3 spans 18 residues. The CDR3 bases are TGTGCCAGCAGCTTAATTCCGGGACTAGCGGGATACACCGGGGAGCTGTTTTTT. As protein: CASSLIPGLAGYTGELFF.

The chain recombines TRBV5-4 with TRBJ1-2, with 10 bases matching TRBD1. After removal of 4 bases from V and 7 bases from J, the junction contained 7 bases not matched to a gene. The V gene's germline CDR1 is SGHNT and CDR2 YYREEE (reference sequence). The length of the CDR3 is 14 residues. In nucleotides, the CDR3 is TGTGCCAGCAGCATTATGGGGACAGGGGCTGGCTACACCTTC. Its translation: CASSIMGTGAGYTF. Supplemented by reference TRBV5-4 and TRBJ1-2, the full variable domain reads ETGVTQSPTHLIKTRGQQVTLRCSSQSGHNTVSWYQQALGQGPQFIFQYYREEENGRGNFPPRFSGLQFPNYSSELNVNALELDDSALYLCASSIMGTGAGYTFGSGTRLTVV.

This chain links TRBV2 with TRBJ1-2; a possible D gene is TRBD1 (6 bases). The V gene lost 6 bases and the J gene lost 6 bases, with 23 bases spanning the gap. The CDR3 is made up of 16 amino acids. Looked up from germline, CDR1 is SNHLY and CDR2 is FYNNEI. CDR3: CASSIIQGAQSDGYTF. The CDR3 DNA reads TGTGCCAGCAGCATAATACAGGGAGCCCAATCGGATGGCTACACCTTC.

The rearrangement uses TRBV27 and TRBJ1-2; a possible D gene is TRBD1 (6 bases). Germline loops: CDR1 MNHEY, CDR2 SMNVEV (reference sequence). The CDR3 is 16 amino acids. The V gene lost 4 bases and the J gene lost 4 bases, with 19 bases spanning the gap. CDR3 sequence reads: CASSSTGSHNFYGYTF. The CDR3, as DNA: TGTGCCAGCAGTTCCACAGGGTCCCATAATTTCTATGGCTACACCTTC.

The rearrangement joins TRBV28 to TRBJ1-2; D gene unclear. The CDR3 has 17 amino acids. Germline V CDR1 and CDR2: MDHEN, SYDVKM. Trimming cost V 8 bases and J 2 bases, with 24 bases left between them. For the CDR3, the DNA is TGTGCCAGCCGGGAGATAGGGAGTGGACGCAGGAACTATGGCTACACCTTC. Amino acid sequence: CASREIGSGRRNYGYTF.

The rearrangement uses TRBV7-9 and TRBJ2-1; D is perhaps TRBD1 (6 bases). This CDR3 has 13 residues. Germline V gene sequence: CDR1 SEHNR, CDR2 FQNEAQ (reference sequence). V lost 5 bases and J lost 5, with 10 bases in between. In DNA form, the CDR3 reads TGTGCCAGCAGCCCAAAGGGGGACAATGAGCAGTTCTTC. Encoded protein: CASSPKGDNEQFF.